This T cell receptor (beta chain) was sequenced in a study of blood T cell repertoires in COVID-19 (dated by TCRdb to 2018 to 2021). With regard to the full study: Samples covering the acute and convalescent phases of COVID-19 were provided by collaborators in the United States, Italy and Spain. Subjects who had been exposed to COVID-19, were actively infected with it, or had recovered from it provided the deeply sampled blood TCRbeta repertoires that made up the dataset. The repertoires were made available in a free public database intended to serve as a resource for research on the immune response to SARS-CoV-2. The material from the prospective study consisted of cDNA or gDNA derived from T cells, B-cell-depleted T cells, or PBMCs. Sample metadata almost always included a de-identified subject ID, COVID-19 status, age in years and sex. Samples were obtained from the ongoing ImmuneRACE study (first 160 participants) and from some 1,200 subjects provided by 6 global collaborators. Where available, HLA class I and class II types were obtained from metadata supplied by the sample provider rather than from assay-based typing. Summary of the overall study and its limitations: How much clinical and demographic metadata was included differed by source and by participant, and the metadata was provided uncurated.

The collaborating institutions used their own protocols to collect whole blood in K2EDTA tubes. For TCRbeta analysis, collaborators shipped samples as frozen whole blood, isolated PBMCs, or DNA extracted from either of those sample types. TCRbeta CDR3 regions were amplified from genomic DNA by means of the immunoSEQ Assay, a bias-controlled multiplex PCR. Per the original workflow: The number of nucleated cells in each sample was estimated by amplification of reference gene primers within the assay. Sequence reads were collapsed and filtered to measure the absolute abundance of every unique TCRbeta CDR3 rearrangement. For each sample, productive Simpson clonality was calculated as the square root of Simpson's diversity index over productive rearrangements. TCRdb obtained this table from immuneACCESS and retained in-frame rearrangements with V and J assigned. These tables miss some clones; where compared with another copy, unresolved V genes account for less than half of the shortfall, and the remainder is unexplained. V and J calls and clone size are copied from that table; D and trimming were computed from the DNA. For this sample the table gives 60,000 to 85,000 clones, of which around 80% were detected only once. Together, the top ten hold about 12% of the sample.

V drops 4 bases and J drops 7 bases, leaving 16 bases in between. CDR1 and CDR2 (LGHDT, YNNKEL) derive from the germline V gene (reference sequence). The CDR3 covers 14 residues, taking in both the cysteine and the phenylalanine. Just CDR3 DNA is preserved here, 42 bases in frame from base 1. Details on this clone: There is no known antigen for this receptor. No base qualities exist here, and no much larger clone lies one base off it.

The sequence derives from a human donor in a cohort sampled during active COVID-19. Material for sequencing was peripheral blood. The chain joins TRBV3-1 (or the pseudogene TRBV3-2) to TRBJ1-2; TRBD1 might be the D gene, on 6 matching bases. The nucleotide sequence is given as TGTGCCAGCAGCCTAACGCAGGGGATCTTTGGCTACACCTTC. This encodes CASSLTQGIFGYTF.